This T cell receptor beta chain was found in a study of graft-versus-host responses after intestinal transplantation. Study conclusions and caveats: There were GvH clones found in recipient marrow, and some of them appeared first in ileum or blood.

Clones were read by immunoSEQ multiplex PCR, and TCRdb kept only the in-frame ones, dropping some. Here the sample spans 4,500 to 5,500 clones, 25% to 30% being singletons. This clone rates as medium-sized. Plated together were some 200,000 CFSE-labeled responder cells and some 200,000 irradiated, violet-dye-labeled stimulator cells. This receptor was taken from a human patient who was an organ donor for intestinal transplantation. This specimen consisted of alloreactive CD8+ T cells from a mixed lymphocyte reaction culture, obtained before transplantation. Subset described: CFSE-low proliferating T cells sorted from roughly 6-day pre-transplant mixed lymphocyte reaction (GvH or HvG direction).

The CDR3 reads CASSTGTAWANVLTF. CDR3 sequence (DNA): TGCGCCAGCAGCACGGGGACAGCCTGGGCCAACGTCCTGACTTTC. The chain is built from TRBV4-3 and TRBJ2-6, with TRBD1 identical over 7 bases. The CDR3 has 15 amino acids. With V trimmed by 5 bases and J by 5 bases, 6 bases remained unmatched. CDR1 is LGHNA and CDR2 is YSLEER in the germline V gene.